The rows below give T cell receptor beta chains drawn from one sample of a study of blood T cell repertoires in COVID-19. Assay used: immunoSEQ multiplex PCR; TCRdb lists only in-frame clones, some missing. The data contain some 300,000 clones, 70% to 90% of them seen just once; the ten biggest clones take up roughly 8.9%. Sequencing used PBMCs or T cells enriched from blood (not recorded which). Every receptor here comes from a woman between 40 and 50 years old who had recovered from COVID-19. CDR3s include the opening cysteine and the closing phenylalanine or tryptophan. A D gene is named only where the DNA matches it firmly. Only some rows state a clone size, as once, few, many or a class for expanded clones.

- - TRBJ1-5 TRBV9 TGTGCCAGCAGCGTAGCAGATAGCAATCAGCCCCAGCATTTT CASSVADSNQPQHF
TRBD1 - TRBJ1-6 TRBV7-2 TGTGCCAGCAGCTTCCGGACAGGGTACACCGGAGCCCTCCACTTT CASSFRTGYTGALHF
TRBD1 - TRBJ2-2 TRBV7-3 TGTGCCAGCAGCCGCCCGACAGGGGCGGTCGGGGAGCTGTTTTTT CASSRPTGAVGELFF
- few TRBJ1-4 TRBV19 TGTGCCAGTAGTGCCGAGACAGGCTCTAATGAAAAACTGTTTTTT CASSAETGSNEKLFF
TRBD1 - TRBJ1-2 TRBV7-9 TGTGCCAGCAGCCGGACAGGGGATAACTATGGCTACACCTTC CASSRTGDNYGYTF
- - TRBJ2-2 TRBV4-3 TGCGCCAGCAGCATAATACAGGGAGGGGCCGGGGAGCTGTTTTTT CASSIIQGGAGELFF
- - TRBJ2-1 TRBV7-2 TGTGCCAGCAGCTTAGCGATGGGGGGCAATGAGCAGTTCTTC CASSLAMGGNEQFF
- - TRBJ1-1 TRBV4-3 TGCGCCAGCAGCCGACAACATGAGGGAAAGGCTGAAGCTTTCTTT CASSRQHEGKAEAFF
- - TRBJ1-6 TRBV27 TGTGCCAGCAGTTCCGATCAGGGTTATAATTCACCCCTCCACTTT CASSSDQGYNSPLHF
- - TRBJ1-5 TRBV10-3 TGTGCCATCAGGCCACAGGGTTATAGCAATCAGCCCCAGCATTTT CAIRPQGYSNQPQHF
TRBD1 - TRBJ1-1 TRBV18 TGTGCCAGCTCACCTTGGACAGGGGGAAACACTGAAGCTTTCTTT CASSPWTGGNTEAFF
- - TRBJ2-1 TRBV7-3 TGTGCCAGCAGCTTCTTTACGGGAGAGCAGTTCTTC CASSFFTGEQFF
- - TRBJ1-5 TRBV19 TGTGCCAGTAGTATAGTGAGAGGTCAGCCCCAGCATTTT CASSIVRGQPQHF
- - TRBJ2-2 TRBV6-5 TGTGCCAGCAGCAACAGATCACCTAACACCGGGGAGCTGTTTTTT CASSNRSPNTGELFF
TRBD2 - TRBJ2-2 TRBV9 TGTGCCAGCAGCTTGAGCGGGGGGTCGAACACCGGGGAGCTGTTTTTT CASSLSGGSNTGELFF
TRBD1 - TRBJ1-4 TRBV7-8 TGTGCCAGCAGCTTAGGCAGGGGGGCGACTAATGAAAAACTGTTTTTT CASSLGRGATNEKLFF
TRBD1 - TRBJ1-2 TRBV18 TGTGCCAGCTCACCCGGACAGGATACCTATGGCTACACCTTC CASSPGQDTYGYTF
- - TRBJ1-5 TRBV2 TGTGCCAGCAGTGAAGAGGCGAGCTACTATAGCAATCAGCCCCAGCATTTT CASSEEASYYSNQPQHF
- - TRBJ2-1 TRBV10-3 TGTGCCATCAGTGAGCCCCCCTTAGGGGTCGAGCAGTTCTTC CAISEPPLGVEQFF
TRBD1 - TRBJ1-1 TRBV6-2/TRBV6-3 TGTGCCAGCAGTCCGGGACAGGGATGGACTGAAGCTTTCTTT CASSPGQGWTEAFF
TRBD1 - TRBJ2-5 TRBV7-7 TGTGCTAGCAGCCAGGGGACAGGGGGCCTTGAGACCCAGTACTTC CASSQGTGGLETQYF
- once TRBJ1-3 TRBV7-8 TGTGCCAGCAGCTTAGCCCAGGGGATCACCATATATTTT CASSLAQGITIYF
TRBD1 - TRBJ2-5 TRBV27 TGTGCCAGCAGTCTTGGGGCCCCCGGTCACAGGGGTCCCCAAGAGACCCAGTACTTC CASSLGAPGHRGPQETQYF
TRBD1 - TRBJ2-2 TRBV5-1 TGCGCCAGCAGCCCCCTGGGACAGGGGAACACCGGGGAGCTGTTTTTT CASSPLGQGNTGELFF
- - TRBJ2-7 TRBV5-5 TGTGCCAGCAGCCCCCCCGTAGGGGTAACCTACGAGCAGTACTTC CASSPPVGVTYEQYF
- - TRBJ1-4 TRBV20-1 TGCAGTGCTAGTATCCATGCAACTAATGAAAAACTGTTTTTT CSASIHATNEKLFF
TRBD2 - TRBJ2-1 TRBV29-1 TGCAGCTCTGGACTAGCCAATGAGCAGTTCTTC CSSGLANEQFF